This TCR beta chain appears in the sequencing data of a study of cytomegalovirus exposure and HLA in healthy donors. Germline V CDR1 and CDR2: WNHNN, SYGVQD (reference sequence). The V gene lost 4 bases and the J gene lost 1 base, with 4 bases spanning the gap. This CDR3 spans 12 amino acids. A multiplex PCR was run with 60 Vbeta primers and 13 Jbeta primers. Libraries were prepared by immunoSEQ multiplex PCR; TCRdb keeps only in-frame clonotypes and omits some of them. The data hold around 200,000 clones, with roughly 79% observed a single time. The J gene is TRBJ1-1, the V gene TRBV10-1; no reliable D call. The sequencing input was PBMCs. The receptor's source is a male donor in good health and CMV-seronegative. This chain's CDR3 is CASSAGNTEAFF. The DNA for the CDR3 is TGCGCCAGCAGTGCAGGGAACACTGAAGCTTTCTTT.